This T cell receptor (beta chain) was documented in a study of T cells in Graves' hyperthyroidism and ophthalmopathy. The study, taken as a whole, reports: For ophthalmopathy, model prediction preceded onset by a median roughly 5.9 months.

The source material, RNA transcripts, was used to amplify TCR beta CDR3 regions. The study used the HTBI primer set for a first-round RT-PCR of the TCR CDR3. MiXCR was run by TCRdb on the multiplex PCR reads, yielding one entry per CDR3 protein. The profile shows about 400,000 distinct CDR3 sequences, approximately 14% of them singletons. Those with hyperthyroidism were 18 to 65 years old, newly diagnosed, and ill for under 2 months. Ten or more counts support this clonotype. Its target is not known. The sequenced sample was blood. The TCR originated in a woman aged 18-29 years with Graves' hyperthyroidism that later progressed to Graves' ophthalmopathy.

The CDR3 coding sequence is TGTGCCAGCACTACGCCGGGGGTGGACACTGAAGCTTTCTTT. It codes for CASTTPGVDTEAFF. The rearrangement joins TRBV6-1 to TRBJ1-1; possibly TRBD1 for D (5 bases). CDR1 MNHNS and CDR2 SASEGT come from the germline V gene. Deletions cut 7 bases from V and 3 bases from J, with 15 bases between. CDR3 size: 14 residues.